Shown below are 27 T cell receptor beta chains from a single sample sequenced in a study of blood T cells in healthy people across ages. A sample-barcoded 5' primer and a J-beta primer mix were used in a second PCR of about 7 to 12 cycles. From the 5' RACE reads, TCRdb called clonotypes with MiXCR, one entry per CDR3 protein. The data show 800,000 to 900,000 distinct CDR3 sequences, approximately 65% seen once. The sample comprised blood. The receptors shown here come from a man aged 30 to 45 in good health.

The rearrangement joins TRBV12-3 or TRBV12-4 to TRBJ2-7; TRBD2 might be the D (6 bases). The tail of the sequence fits TRBJ2-5 better, so the J call may be wrong. The length of the CDR3 is 12 residues. CDR3 in amino acids: CASSQDGRTQYF. As DNA, the CDR3 is TGTGCCAGCAGTCAGGACGGGAGGACCCAGTACTTC.

This chain links TRBV28 with TRBJ2-5; D is possibly TRBD2 (6 bases). This CDR3 comprises 14 residues. The germline V gene has CDR1 MDHEN and CDR2 SYDVKM. V was shortened by 6 bases and J by 11 bases, with 22 bases between the two germline ends. The CDR3 loop reads CASSPWGGEVEQYF. In DNA form, the CDR3 reads TGTGCCAGCAGCCCTTGGGGAGGAGAGGTAGAGCAGTACTTC.

This chain uses TRBV9 with TRBJ2-3; D remains ambiguous. Trimming removed 4 bases at V and 6 bases at J, with 18 bases between. The length of the CDR3 is 15 residues. Germline V gives CDR1 SGDLS, CDR2 YYNGEE. CDR3 residues: CASSPHTGRTDTQYF. The CDR3 nucleotides read TGTGCCAGCAGCCCCCACACGGGCCGAACGGATACGCAGTATTTT.

This clonotype appeared a few times. This chain connects TRBV4-3 to TRBJ2-5, with 12 bases matching TRBD2. The CDR3 is made up of 16 amino acids. Germline CDR1 reads LGHNA; CDR2 reads YSLEER. J lost 1 base, V lost 3 bases, and 3 bases had no gene match. As DNA, the CDR3 is TGCGCCAGCAGCCATGGGACTAGCGGGCGCCAAGAGACCCAGTACTTC. Translation: CASSHGTSGRQETQYF.

V gene TRBV20-1 combines with J gene TRBJ1-2; no reliable D call. Trimming took 6 bases from V and 1 from J, leaving 15 bases between them. In germline, CDR1 is DFQATT, CDR2 SNEGSKA (reference sequence). CDR3 length: 14 amino acids. The CDR3 nucleotides read TGCAGTGCAACCTCGGAGACCAATAACTATGGCTACACCTTC. As protein: CSATSETNNYGYTF.

The chain links TRBV4-3 to TRBJ2-7; weak D call: TRBD2 (5 bases). CDR1 and CDR2 (germline): LGHNA, YSLEER. CDR3 length equals 16 residues. Trimming shortened V by 0 bases and J by 0 bases, and 12 bases separated the two germline ends. CDR3 coding DNA: TGCGCCAGCAGCCAAGACTCCAGCGGAGCCTCCTACGAGCAGTACTTC. Translated: CASSQDSSGASYEQYF.

The V call is TRBV2, the J call TRBJ2-2, with 7 nucleotides matching TRBD2. Germline V gives CDR1 SNHLY, CDR2 FYNNEI. The CDR3 is 14 amino acids. V lost 7 bases to trimming and J lost 3 bases; unmatched junction nucleotides: 5. The CDR3 loop is CASTLGGDTGELFF. The CDR3 DNA is TGTGCCAGCACCCTGGGGGGGGACACCGGGGAGCTGTTTTTT.

The genes are TRBV2 and TRBJ2-7; 9 bases are shared with TRBD1. CDR1 is SNHLY, CDR2 FYNNEI, per germline. CDR3 length equals 13 residues. V lost 7 bases, J lost 2 bases, and 3 bases stayed unmatched. CDR3 amino acids: CASKTGGTYEQYF. The CDR3 DNA is TGTGCCAGCAAGACAGGGGGTACCTACGAGCAGTACTTC.

The rearrangement links TRBV29-1 to TRBJ2-7, with unresolved D. V lost 3 bases and J 4 bases, leaving 10 bases between the germline ends. The CDR3 is 12 amino acids. Germline CDR1 and CDR2: SQVTM and ANQGSEA. CDR3 nucleotides: TGCAGCGTTGACAGGAAAGTATACGAGCAGTACTTC. Its protein is CSVDRKVYEQYF.

The chain links TRBV7-8 to TRBJ2-3; 8 bases agree with TRBD2. V lost 1 base to trimming and J lost 0 bases; unmatched junction nucleotides: 6. The CDR3 extends over 17 amino acids. Germline V gene sequence: CDR1 SGHVS, CDR2 FQNEAQ. The CDR3 bases are TGTGCCAGCAGCTTAGTGGGACTAGTCTCGAGCACAGATACGCAGTATTTT. Amino acid sequence: CASSLVGLVSSTDTQYF.

This clonotype was detected once. The CDR3 nucleotides are TGTGCCAGCAGTCCGGGATTGAACATTCAGTACTTC. Translating it yields CASSPGLNIQYF. The gene calls are TRBV6-2 or TRBV6-3 and TRBJ2-4, with D possibly being TRBD2 (5 bases). This CDR3 is 12 amino acids long. V was trimmed by 5 bases and J by 7 bases, leaving 9 bases between them. Germline CDR1 is MNHEY and CDR2 is SVGEGT.

The chain uses TRBV2 and TRBJ2-1, with TRBD1 identical over 9 bases. The V segment lost 6 bases and the J segment 13 bases; nucleotides outside the gene matches: 13. Per germline, CDR1 SNHLY and CDR2 FYNNEI. CDR3 length: 14 amino acids. This CDR3 is CASSRTGEAETQFF. The CDR3 nucleotides read TGTGCCAGCAGCCGGACAGGGGAAGCTGAGACCCAGTTCTTC.

The CDR3 sequence is CASRRTGTVRYTQYF. The CDR3, as DNA: TGTGCCAGCAGGCGGACCGGGACAGTTCGCTATACGCAGTATTTT. The rearrangement links TRBV27 to TRBJ2-3; 7 nucleotides agree with TRBD1. V shed 6 bases, J shed 7 bases, and the junction held 13 bases outside the gene matches. There are 15 residues in the CDR3. Germline V gene sequence: CDR1 MNHEY, CDR2 SMNVEV (reference sequence).

This clonotype was found once. V usage is TRBV12-5 and J usage is TRBJ1-5, with 8 bases identical to TRBD1. This CDR3 has 19 amino acids. The germline V gene encodes CDR1 LGHNT and CDR2 FRNRAP. V shed 7 bases and J 0 bases; nucleotides not matched to a gene: 17. The CDR3 nucleotides read TGTGCTAGTGATTGGGACAGGTGGTGTCGCGAGGATAGCAATCAGCCCCAGCATTTT. Protein product: CASDWDRWCREDSNQPQHF.

The chain employs TRBV7-2 and TRBJ1-2, with 7 bases that match TRBD1. Germline V gene sequence: CDR1 SGHTA, CDR2 FQGNSA. The CDR3 extends over 13 amino acids. V lost 5 bases, J lost 7 bases, and 7 bases stayed unmatched. The CDR3 coding sequence is TGTGCCAGCAGCGGTGACAGGGTCGGTGGCTACACCTTC. Its translation is CASSGDRVGGYTF.

Comments on this clonotype: This could be a read error, since a much larger clone is one nucleotide away. The V and J genes are TRBV5-6 and TRBJ2-5; D is unclear. Germline V lookup: CDR1 SGHDT, CDR2 YYEEEE. The CDR3 is 11 amino acids. CDR3 sequence: CVSSFEKTQYF. CDR3 DNA: TGTGTCAGCAGCTTTGAAAAGACCCAGTACTTC.

This clonotype has more than one count but fewer than ten. The CDR3 spells CATKRGTDTQYF. The CDR3 bases are TGTGCCACAAAAAGGGGCACAGATACGCAGTATTTT. The gene calls are TRBV6-5 and TRBJ2-3; D unresolved. The CDR3 is made up of 12 amino acids. From germline, CDR1 is MNHEY and CDR2 SVGAGI. Trimming stripped 10 bases from V and 1 base from J, with 9 bases between.

V gene TRBV11-1 combines with J gene TRBJ2-7; 7 bases are a match to TRBD1. The V gene end was trimmed by 4 bases and the J gene end by 7 bases; junction bases not matched to a gene: 13. The CDR3 consists of 15 residues. Germline V CDR1 and CDR2: SGHAT, FQDESV (reference sequence). This CDR3 reads CASSSGQLVVDEQYF. DNA of the CDR3: TGTGCCAGCAGCTCGGGACAGTTAGTCGTCGATGAGCAGTACTTC.

V and J are TRBV9 and TRBJ1-2; 8 bases map to TRBD1. Germline-derived CDR1 and CDR2 are SGDLS and YYNGEE. This CDR3 has 14 residues. J gave up 4 bases and V 5 bases, and 7 bases lay outside the gene matches. The DNA of the CDR3 is TGTGCCAGCAGGACTCCGGGACAGGCCTATGGCTACACCTTC. This sequence encodes CASRTPGQAYGYTF.

This clonotype was counted a single time. The chain uses TRBV11-2 and TRBJ2-3; D might be TRBD2 (6 bases). CDR1 SGHAT and CDR2 FQNNGV come from the germline V gene. The CDR3 sequence is 15 residues long. V lost 6 bases and J 5 bases, leaving 18 bases between the germline ends. CDR3: CASSPAGTVQDTQYF. CDR3 nucleotides: TGTGCCAGCAGTCCAGCCGGGACTGTTCAAGATACGCAGTATTTT. Together with reference TRBV11-2 and TRBJ2-3, the CDR3 gives the full variable domain: EAGVAQSPRYKIIEKRQSVAFWCNPISGHATLYWYQQILGQGPKLLIQFQNNGVVDDSQLPKDRFSAERLKGVDSTLKIQPAKLEDSAVYLCASSPAGTVQDTQYFGPGTRLTVL.

The V and J genes are TRBV25-1 and TRBJ2-1, with 8 positions matching TRBD2. The germline CDR1 and CDR2 sequences are MGHDK and SYGVNS. CDR3 length: 14 amino acids. The V segment lost 6 bases and the J segment 8 bases; nucleotides outside the gene matches: 9. In DNA form, the CDR3 reads TGTGCCAGCAGGAGCGTCGGGGGGGCCTATGAGCAGTTCTTC. Encoded protein: CASRSVGGAYEQFF.

The V call is TRBV3-1, the J call TRBJ2-1; maybe TRBD1 (5 bases). Germline CDR1 reads LGHDT; CDR2 reads YNNKEL (reference sequence). The CDR3 covers 14 residues. V was cut by 1 base and J by 10 bases, with 14 bases left in between. The DNA of the CDR3 is TGTGCCAGCAGCCAAGGCAGGGCCCTTGACGAGCAGTTCTTC. Translation: CASSQGRALDEQFF.

The chain combines TRBV20-1 with TRBJ2-3, with D uncertain. Germline V gene data show CDR1 as DFQATT and CDR2 as SNEGSKA (reference sequence). With 3 bases removed from V and 6 bases from J, the gap between germline ends came to 13 bases. The CDR3 spans 13 residues. As DNA, the CDR3 is TGCAGTGCTAGTGCCCGGGCAGTCGATACGCAGTATTTT. Protein: CSASARAVDTQYF.

The chain couples TRBV30 to TRBJ2-4, with D possibly matching TRBD1 (6 bases). The DNA end lines up better with TRBJ2-7; the J call may be wrong. CDR1 and CDR2 (germline): GTSNPN, SVGIG (reference sequence). This CDR3 has 12 amino acids. The CDR3 DNA reads TGTGCCTGGAGTGTCTGGGACATCGAGCAGTACTTC. Translated, it gives CAWSVWDIEQYF.

The genes are TRBV12-3 or TRBV12-4 and TRBJ2-1, with D perhaps TRBD2 (5 bases). CDR3 length equals 12 residues. V dropped 3 bases and J dropped 11 bases, with 11 bases sitting between them. CDR3 sequence: CASSLEIAKQFF. The CDR3 nucleotides are TGTGCCAGCAGTTTGGAGATAGCGAAGCAGTTCTTC.

The chain employs TRBV10-3 and TRBJ2-4; TRBD2 is a possible D gene (6 bases). Trimming took off 3 bases at V and 5 bases at J, with 17 bases between the two ends. The CDR3 runs to 16 residues. The germline CDR1 and CDR2 sequences are ENHRY and SYGVKD. CDR3: CAISDRWDLVENIQYF. CDR3 DNA: TGTGCCATCAGTGATAGGTGGGACTTAGTCGAAAACATTCAGTACTTC.

With regard to this clonotype: One end of the junction is discordant with germline, which a read error may explain. The gene calls are TRBV5-4 and TRBJ2-1, with D possibly being TRBD2 (6 bases). The CDR3 sequence is 13 residues long. In germline, CDR1 is SGHNT, CDR2 YYREEE (reference sequence). CDR3 loop: CASSSGTYNVQFF. CDR3 nucleotide sequence: TGTGCCAGCAGCTCCGGGACTTACAATGTGCAGTTCTTC.